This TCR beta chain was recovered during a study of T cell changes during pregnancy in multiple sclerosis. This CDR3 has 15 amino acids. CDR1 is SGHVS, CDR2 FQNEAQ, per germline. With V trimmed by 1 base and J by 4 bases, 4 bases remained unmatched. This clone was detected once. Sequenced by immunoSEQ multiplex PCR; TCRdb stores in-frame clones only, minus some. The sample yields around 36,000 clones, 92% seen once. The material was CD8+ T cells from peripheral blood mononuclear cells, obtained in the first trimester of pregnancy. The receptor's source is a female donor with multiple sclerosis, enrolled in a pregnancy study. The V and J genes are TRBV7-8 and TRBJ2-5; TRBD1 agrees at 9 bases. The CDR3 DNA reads TGTGCCAGCAGCTTAGAGGGACAGGGTTTAGAGACCCAGTACTTC. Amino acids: CASSLEGQGLETQYF.